The source of this TCR beta chain is a study of blood T cell repertoires in COVID-19 (dated by TCRdb to the early 2020s). Concerning the study at large: Samples from collaborators originated in the United States, Italy and Spain and spanned both the acute and convalescent phases of COVID-19. The material from the prospective study consisted of cDNA or gDNA derived from T cells, B-cell-depleted T cells, or PBMCs. Where available, HLA class I and class II types were obtained from metadata supplied by the sample provider rather than from assay-based typing. The samples were drawn from the first 160 participants of the ongoing ImmuneRACE study and from 1,254 subjects provided by 6 global collaborators. The dataset comprised deeply sampled blood TCRbeta repertoires from subjects exposed to, actively infected with, or recovered from COVID-19. A de-identified subject ID, COVID-19 status, age in years and sex were almost always included in the sample metadata. A freely available public database, intended as a resource for researchers studying the immune response to SARS-CoV-2, is where the repertoires were released.

As to this clone: Which antigen it targets is not known. The sample holds no much larger clone one base away, and base qualities are not on file.

TCRbeta CDR3 regions were amplified from genomic DNA using the immunoSEQ Assay, a bias-controlled multiplex PCR. In the paper's pipeline: The number of nucleated cells in each sample was estimated by amplification of reference gene primers within the assay. To quantify the absolute abundance of each unique TCRbeta CDR3 rearrangement, sequence reads were collapsed and filtered. For each sample, productive Simpson clonality was calculated as the square root of Simpson's diversity index across productive rearrangements. Entries here come from immuneACCESS through TCRdb and include only in-frame sequences with V and J called. Some clones fail to appear in such tables; in the studies checked, an unresolved V gene covers under half of the shortfall, and the cause of the remainder is unknown. V and J calls and clone size are copied from that table; D and trimming were computed from the DNA. The sample records 350,000 to 450,000 clones, over 75% of which are singletons. The biggest ten clones account for more than 0.95% of the sample.

Study-level results and caveats: The amount of clinical and demographic metadata varied by source and participant and was provided uncurated.

The V end gives up 4 bases and the J end 5 bases, leaving 11 bases in the junction not matched to a gene. Looking up the germline V gene yields CDR1 MDHEN and CDR2 SYDVKM. CDR3 length: 18 amino acids, cysteine to phenylalanine. Only CDR3 DNA remains: 54 bases, in frame from the first base. Enrolling through a virtual design, the prospective study's participants ranged in age from about 18 to 89 years and lived across 20 to 30 United States geographic areas. To assign participants to cohorts, the prospective study relied on clinical history that participants themselves reported in a screening survey and a study questionnaire. ImmuneRACE Cohort 3 recovered participants were defined by two consecutive negative NP/OP PCR tests, healthcare professional clearance, or symptom resolution. In the prospective study, whole blood, serum and a nasopharyngeal or oropharyngeal swab were collected from each participant by mobile phlebotomists. Prospective study participants could optionally give additional blood draws and questionnaires over an approximately two-month period. Prospective study blood samples were shipped either frozen or at room temperature before DNA extraction.

Sample: PBMCs or T cells enriched from blood (not recorded which). This clonotype was obtained from a man aged 25 to 40 who had recovered from COVID-19. The V gene is TRBV28 and the J gene is TRBJ2-7, with 16 central nucleotides matching TRBD2. The DNA is as follows: TGTGCCAGCAGTTCTCCGGGACTAGCGGGAGGGCCGGTAAACGAGCAGTACTTC. It codes for CASSSPGLAGGPVNEQYF.